This T cell receptor beta chain was documented in a study of T cells in localized non-small cell lung cancer. Study outcomes and limitations: Higher adjacent-lung clonality was associated with shorter survival.

Assay: immunoSEQ multiplex PCR; the TCRdb copy retains only in-frame clones and omits some. There are approximately 26,000 clones in the sample; around 93% occur only once, and about 4% lies in the top ten. A remark on this clone: As yet, its antigen is unknown.

The input for sequencing was peripheral blood, taken before any cancer treatment. The clonotype comes from a female donor over 55 with stage II squamous cell lung carcinoma.

Here the CDR3 DNA reads TGTGCCAGCTCACCATTCCACAGGGAATCCTATGGCTACACCTTC. It translates to CASSPFHRESYGYTF. V gene TRBV18 combines with J gene TRBJ1-2; possibly TRBD1 for D (6 bases). Trimming cost V 2 bases and J 4 bases, with 14 bases left between them. In germline, CDR1 is KGHSH, CDR2 LQKENI. The CDR3 has 15 residues.